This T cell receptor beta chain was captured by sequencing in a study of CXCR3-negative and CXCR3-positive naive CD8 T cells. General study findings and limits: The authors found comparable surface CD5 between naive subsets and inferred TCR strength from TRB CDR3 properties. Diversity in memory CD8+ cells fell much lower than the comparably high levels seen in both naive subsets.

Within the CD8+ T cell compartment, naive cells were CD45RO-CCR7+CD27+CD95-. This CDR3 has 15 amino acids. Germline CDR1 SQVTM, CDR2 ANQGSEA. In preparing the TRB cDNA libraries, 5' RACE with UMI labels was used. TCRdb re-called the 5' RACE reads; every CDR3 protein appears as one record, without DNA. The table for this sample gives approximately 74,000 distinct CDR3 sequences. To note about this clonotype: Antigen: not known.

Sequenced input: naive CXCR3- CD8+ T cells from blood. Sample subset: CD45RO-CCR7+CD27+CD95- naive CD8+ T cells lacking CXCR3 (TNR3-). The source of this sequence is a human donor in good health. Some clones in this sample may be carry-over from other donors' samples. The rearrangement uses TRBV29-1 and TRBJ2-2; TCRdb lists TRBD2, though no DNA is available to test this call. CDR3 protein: CSVRTRQINTGELFF.